A single sample is the source of the 2 T cell receptor beta chains below, sequenced in a study of PD-L1 blockade in urothelial cancer. Some clones are missing from TCRdb's copy, which holds only in-frame ones; the method was immunoSEQ multiplex PCR. The sample holds some 56,000 clones, roughly 85% seen once. This sample's time point: pretreatment peripheral blood. The sample consisted of PBMCs, taken around atezolizumab (anti-PD-L1) treatment. These receptors came from a man in his 70s with urothelial cancer.

In this sample, this clone turned up once. This chain links TRBV19 with TRBJ1-5; TRBD1 might be the D (6 bases). This CDR3 region has 13 residues. Germline values: CDR1 LNHDA, CDR2 SQIVND (reference sequence). Between the trimmed V and J ends, which lost 6 bases and 5 bases, there was a span of 11 bases. The chain's CDR3 is CASSGGRDQPQHF. The CDR3, as DNA: TGTGCCAGTAGCGGGGGGCGAGATCAGCCCCAGCATTTT.

This chain uses TRBV12-5 with TRBJ2-7, with 9 bases that match TRBD1. The CDR3 covers 14 residues. V trimming: 6 bases; J trimming: 3 bases; junction bases outside the gene matches: 6. Germline lookup yields CDR1 LGHNT and CDR2 FRNRAP. CDR3 DNA sequence: TGTGCTAGTGGCCTGGGACAGGGTTACTACGAGCAGTACTTC. Translation: CASGLGQGYYEQYF.